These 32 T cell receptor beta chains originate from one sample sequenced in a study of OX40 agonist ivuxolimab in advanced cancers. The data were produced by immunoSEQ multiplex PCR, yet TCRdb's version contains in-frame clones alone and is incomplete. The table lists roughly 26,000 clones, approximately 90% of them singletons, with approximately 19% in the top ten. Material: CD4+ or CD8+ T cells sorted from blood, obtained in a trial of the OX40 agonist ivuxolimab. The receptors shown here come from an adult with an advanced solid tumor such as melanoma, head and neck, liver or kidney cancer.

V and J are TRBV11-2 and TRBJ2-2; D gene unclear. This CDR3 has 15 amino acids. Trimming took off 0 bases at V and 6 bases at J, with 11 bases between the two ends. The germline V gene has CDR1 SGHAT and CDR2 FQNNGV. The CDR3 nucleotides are TGTGCCAGCAGCTTAGATGGCGTTTTGGCCGGGGAGCTGTTTTTT. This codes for CASSLDGVLAGELFF.

In nucleotides, the CDR3 is TGTGCCAGCAGCTGGGGGCCCAACACTGAAGCTTTCTTT. The encoded protein is CASSWGPNTEAFF. The rearrangement links TRBV7-9 to TRBJ1-1, with TRBD1 as a possible D gene (6 bases). The CDR3 runs 13 residues. The V and J ends lost 4 bases and 2 bases respectively, with 8 bases between them. Germline V lookup: CDR1 SEHNR, CDR2 FQNEAQ (reference sequence). Together with reference TRBV7-9 and TRBJ1-1, the CDR3 gives the full variable domain: DTGVSQNPRHKITKRGQNVTFRCDPISEHNRLYWYRQTLGQGPEFLTYFQNEAQLEKSRLLSDRFSAERPKGSFSTLEIQRTEQGDSAMYLCASSWGPNTEAFFGQGTRLTVV.

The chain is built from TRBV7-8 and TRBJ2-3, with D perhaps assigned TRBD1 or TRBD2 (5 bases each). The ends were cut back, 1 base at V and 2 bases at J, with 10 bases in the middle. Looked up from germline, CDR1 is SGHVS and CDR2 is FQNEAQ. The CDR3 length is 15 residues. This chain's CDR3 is CASSLGGRSTDTQYF. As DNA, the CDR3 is TGTGCCAGCAGCTTAGGGGGACGGTCCACAGATACGCAGTATTTT.

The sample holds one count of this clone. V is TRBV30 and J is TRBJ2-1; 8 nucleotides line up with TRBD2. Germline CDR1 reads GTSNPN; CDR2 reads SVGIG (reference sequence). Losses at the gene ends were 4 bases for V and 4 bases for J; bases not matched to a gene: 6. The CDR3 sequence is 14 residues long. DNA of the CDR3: TGTGCCTGGAACGGACTAGCTCCTTACAATGAGCAGTTCTTC. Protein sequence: CAWNGLAPYNEQFF.

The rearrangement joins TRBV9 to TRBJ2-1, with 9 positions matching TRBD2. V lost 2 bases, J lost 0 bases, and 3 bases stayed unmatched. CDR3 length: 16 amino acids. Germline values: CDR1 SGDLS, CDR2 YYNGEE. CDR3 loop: CASSVSGSLSYNEQFF. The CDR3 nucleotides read TGTGCCAGCAGCGTTAGCGGGAGCCTCTCCTACAATGAGCAGTTCTTC.

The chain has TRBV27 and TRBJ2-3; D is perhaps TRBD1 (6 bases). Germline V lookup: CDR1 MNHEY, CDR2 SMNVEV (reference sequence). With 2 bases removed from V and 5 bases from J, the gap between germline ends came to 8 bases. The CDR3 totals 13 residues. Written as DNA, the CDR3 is TGTGCCAGCAGTTTAAACAGGGAAGATACGCAGTATTTT. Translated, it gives CASSLNREDTQYF.

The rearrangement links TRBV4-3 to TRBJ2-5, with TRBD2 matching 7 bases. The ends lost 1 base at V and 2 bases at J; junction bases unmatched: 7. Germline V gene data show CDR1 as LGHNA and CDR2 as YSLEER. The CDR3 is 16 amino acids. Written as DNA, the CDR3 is TGCGCCAGCAGCCAAGCGGGGTCGGGGGGACAAGAGACCCAGTACTTC. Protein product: CASSQAGSGGQETQYF.

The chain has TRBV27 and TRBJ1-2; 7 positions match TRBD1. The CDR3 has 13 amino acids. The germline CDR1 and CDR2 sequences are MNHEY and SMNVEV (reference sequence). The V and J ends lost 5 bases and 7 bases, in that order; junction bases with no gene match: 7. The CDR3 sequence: CASSVDRAVGYTF. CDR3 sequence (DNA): TGTGCCAGCAGTGTAGACAGGGCAGTTGGCTACACCTTC.

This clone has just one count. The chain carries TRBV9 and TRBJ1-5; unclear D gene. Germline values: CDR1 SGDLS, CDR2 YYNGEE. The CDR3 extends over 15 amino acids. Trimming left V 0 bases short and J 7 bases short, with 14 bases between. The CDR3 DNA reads TGTGCCAGCAGCGTAGCTCGGGGTAGGCGGCAGCCCCAGCATTTT. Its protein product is CASSVARGRRQPQHF.

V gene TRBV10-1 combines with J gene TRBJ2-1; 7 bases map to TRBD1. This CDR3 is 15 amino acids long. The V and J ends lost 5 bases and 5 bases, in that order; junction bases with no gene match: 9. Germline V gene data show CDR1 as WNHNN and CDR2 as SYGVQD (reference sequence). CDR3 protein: CASSSDRAANNEQFF. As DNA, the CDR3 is TGCGCCAGCAGTTCTGACAGGGCCGCAAACAATGAGCAGTTCTTC.

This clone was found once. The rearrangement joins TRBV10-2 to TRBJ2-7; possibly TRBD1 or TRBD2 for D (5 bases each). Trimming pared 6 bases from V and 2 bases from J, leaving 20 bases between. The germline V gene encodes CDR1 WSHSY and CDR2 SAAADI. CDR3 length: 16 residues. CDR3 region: CASRPLLERGPYEQYF. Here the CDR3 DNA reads TGCGCCAGCAGACCCCTTTTGGAACGGGGCCCCTACGAGCAGTACTTC.

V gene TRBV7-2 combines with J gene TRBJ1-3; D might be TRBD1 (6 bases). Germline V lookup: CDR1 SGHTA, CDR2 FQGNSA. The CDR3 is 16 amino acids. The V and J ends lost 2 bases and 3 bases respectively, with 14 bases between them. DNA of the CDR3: TGTGCCAGCAGCTTATCTGGCAGGGGAAGTGGAAACACCATATATTTT. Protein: CASSLSGRGSGNTIYF.

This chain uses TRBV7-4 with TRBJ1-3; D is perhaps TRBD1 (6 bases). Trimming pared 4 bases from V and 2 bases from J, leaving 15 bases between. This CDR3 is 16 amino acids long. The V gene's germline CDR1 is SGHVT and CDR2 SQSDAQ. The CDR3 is CASSSFTGRTGNTIYF. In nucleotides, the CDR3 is TGTGCCAGCAGCTCTTTTACAGGGAGGACTGGAAACACCATATATTTT.

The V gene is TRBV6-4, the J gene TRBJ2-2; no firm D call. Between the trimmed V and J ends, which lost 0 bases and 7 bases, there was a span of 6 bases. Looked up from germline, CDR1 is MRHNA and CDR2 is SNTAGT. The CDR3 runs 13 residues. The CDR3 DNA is TGTGCCAGCAGTGACTCTAGCAGCGGGGAGCTGTTTTTT. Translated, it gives CASSDSSSGELFF.

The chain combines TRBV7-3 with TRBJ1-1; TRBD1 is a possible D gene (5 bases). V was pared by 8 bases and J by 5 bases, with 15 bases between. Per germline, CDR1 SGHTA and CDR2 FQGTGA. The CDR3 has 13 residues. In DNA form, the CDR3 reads TGTGCCAGCCTGTCCCAGGGAGGGACTGAAGCTTTCTTT. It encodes CASLSQGGTEAFF.

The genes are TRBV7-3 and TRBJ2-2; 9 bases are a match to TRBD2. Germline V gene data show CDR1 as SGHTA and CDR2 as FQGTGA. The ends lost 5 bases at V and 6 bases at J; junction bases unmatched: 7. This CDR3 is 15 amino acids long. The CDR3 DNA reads TGTGCCAGCAGCCCTATGGCGGGAGGGGCCGGGGAGCTGTTTTTT. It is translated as CASSPMAGGAGELFF. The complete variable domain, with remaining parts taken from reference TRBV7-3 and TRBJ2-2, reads GAGVSQTPSNKVTEKGKYVELRCDPISGHTALYWYRQSLGQGPEFLIYFQGTGAADDSGLPNDRFFAVRPEGSVSTLKIQRTERGDSAVYLCASSPMAGGAGELFFGEGSRLTVL.

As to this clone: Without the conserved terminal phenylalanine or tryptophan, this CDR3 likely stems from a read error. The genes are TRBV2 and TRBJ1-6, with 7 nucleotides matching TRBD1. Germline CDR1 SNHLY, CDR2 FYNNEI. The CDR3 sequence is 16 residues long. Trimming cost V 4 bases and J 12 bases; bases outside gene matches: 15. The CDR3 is CASSVQGRSSLGPLHL. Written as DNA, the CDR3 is TGTGCCAGCAGTGTACAGGGGCGATCTTCGCTGGGACCCCTCCACCTT.

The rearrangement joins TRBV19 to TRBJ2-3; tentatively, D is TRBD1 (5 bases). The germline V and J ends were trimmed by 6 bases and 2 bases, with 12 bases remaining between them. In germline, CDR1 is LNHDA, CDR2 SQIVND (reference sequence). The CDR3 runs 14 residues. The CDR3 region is CASSRPGLTDTQYF. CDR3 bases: TGTGCCAGTAGCCGACCAGGGCTCACAGATACGCAGTATTTT.

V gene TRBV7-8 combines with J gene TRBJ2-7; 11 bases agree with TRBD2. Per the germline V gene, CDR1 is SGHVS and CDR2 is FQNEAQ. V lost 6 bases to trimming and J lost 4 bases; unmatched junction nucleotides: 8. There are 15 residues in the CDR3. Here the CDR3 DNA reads TGTGCCAGCAGGCCCGGGACTAGCGGTTTTTACGAGCAGTACTTC. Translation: CASRPGTSGFYEQYF.

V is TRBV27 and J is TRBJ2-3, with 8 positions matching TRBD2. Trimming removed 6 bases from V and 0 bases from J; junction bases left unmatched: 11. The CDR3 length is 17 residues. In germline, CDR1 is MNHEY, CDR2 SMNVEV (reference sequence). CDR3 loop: CASRASGGHSSTDTQYF. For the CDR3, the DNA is TGTGCCAGCAGAGCCAGCGGGGGCCACTCTAGCACAGATACGCAGTATTTT.

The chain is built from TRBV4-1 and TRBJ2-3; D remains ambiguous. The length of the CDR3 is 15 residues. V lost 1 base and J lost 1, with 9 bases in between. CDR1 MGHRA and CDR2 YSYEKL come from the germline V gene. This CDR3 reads CASSQARSGTDTQYF. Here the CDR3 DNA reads TGCGCCAGCAGCCAAGCTAGGAGTGGCACAGATACGCAGTATTTT.

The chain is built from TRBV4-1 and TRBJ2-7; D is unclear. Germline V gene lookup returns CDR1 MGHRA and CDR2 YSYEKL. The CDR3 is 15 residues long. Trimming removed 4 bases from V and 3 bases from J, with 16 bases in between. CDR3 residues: CASSPLTGNYYEQYF. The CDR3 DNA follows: TGCGCCAGCAGCCCATTGACTGGGAACTACTACGAGCAGTACTTC.

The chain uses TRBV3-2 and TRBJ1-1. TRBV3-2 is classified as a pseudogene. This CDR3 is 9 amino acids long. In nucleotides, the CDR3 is TGTGCCAGCAGCCAGGAAGCTTTCTTT. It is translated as CASSQEAFF.

CDR3 loop: CASSFPRTGGADTQYF. Written as DNA, the CDR3 is TGTGCCAGCAGCTTCCCCCGGACAGGGGGAGCAGATACGCAGTATTTT. This sequence joins TRBV11-2 and TRBJ2-3; 10 bases line up with TRBD1. The CDR3 is 16 amino acids. The germline CDR1 and CDR2 sequences are SGHAT and FQNNGV. Unmatched junction bases numbered 7, after V lost 3 bases and J lost 4 bases.

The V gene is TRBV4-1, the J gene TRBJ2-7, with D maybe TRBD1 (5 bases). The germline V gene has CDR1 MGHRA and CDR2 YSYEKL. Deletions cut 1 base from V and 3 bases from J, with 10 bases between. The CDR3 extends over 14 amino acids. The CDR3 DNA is TGCGCCAGCAGCCAAGTTAGGCAGGGCTACGAGCAGTACTTC. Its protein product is CASSQVRQGYEQYF.

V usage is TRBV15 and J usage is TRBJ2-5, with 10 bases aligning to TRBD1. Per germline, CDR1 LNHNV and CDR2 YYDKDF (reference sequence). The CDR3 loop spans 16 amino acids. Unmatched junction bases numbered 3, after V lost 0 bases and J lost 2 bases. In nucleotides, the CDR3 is TGTGCCACCAGCAGAGAGCTGGGACAGGGGCAAGAGACCCAGTACTTC. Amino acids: CATSRELGQGQETQYF.

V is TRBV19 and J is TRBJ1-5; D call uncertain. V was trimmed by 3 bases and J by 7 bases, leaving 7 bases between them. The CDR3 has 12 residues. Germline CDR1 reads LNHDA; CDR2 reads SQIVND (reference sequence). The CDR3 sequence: CASSIHGQPQHF. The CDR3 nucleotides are TGTGCCAGTAGTATTCATGGGCAGCCCCAGCATTTT.

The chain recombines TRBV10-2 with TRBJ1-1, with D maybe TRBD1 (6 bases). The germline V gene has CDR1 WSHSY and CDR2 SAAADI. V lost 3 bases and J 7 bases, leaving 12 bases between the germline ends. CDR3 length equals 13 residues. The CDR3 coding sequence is TGCGCCAGCAGTGACCCAGGGGATCTTGAAGCTTTCTTT. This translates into CASSDPGDLEAFF.

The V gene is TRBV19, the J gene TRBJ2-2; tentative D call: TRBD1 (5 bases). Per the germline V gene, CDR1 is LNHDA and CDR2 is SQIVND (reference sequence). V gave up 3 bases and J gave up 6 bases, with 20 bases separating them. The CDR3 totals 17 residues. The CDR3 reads CASSIAGRGGKSGELFF. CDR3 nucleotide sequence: TGTGCCAGTAGTATTGCAGGGCGCGGTGGAAAGTCCGGGGAGCTGTTTTTT.

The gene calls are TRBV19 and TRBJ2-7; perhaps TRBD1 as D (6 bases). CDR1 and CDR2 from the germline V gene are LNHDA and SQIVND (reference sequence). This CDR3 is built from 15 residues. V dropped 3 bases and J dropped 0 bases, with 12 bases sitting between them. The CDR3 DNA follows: TGTGCCAGTAGTATGGGGACAAGGTCCTCCTACGAGCAGTACTTC. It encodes CASSMGTRSSYEQYF.

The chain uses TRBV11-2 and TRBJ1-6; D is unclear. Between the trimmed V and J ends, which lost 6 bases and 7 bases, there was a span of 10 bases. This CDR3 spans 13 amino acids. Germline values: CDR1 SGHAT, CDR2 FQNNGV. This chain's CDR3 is CASRRPPNSPLHF. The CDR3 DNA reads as TGTGCCAGCAGGCGGCCGCCGAATTCACCCCTCCACTTT.

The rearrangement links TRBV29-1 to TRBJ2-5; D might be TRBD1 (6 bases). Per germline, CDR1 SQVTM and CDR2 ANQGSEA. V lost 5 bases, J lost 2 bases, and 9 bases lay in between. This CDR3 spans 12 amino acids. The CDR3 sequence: CSVHRAQETQYF. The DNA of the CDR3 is TGCAGCGTTCACAGGGCACAAGAGACCCAGTACTTC.